What follows are 18 T cell receptor beta chains derived from one specimen sequenced in a study of OX40 agonist ivuxolimab in advanced cancers. Libraries were prepared by immunoSEQ multiplex PCR; TCRdb keeps only in-frame clonotypes and omits some of them. The table includes 13,000 or so clones, 80% to 95% detected once. This specimen consisted of CD4+ or CD8+ T cells sorted from blood, obtained in a trial of the OX40 agonist ivuxolimab. Source of these receptors: an adult with an advanced solid tumor such as melanoma, head and neck, liver or kidney cancer.

V gene TRBV27 combines with J gene TRBJ2-1, with no clear D. Trimming took off 3 bases at V and 6 bases at J, with 9 bases between the two ends. The length of the CDR3 is 13 residues. CDR1 and CDR2 (germline): MNHEY, SMNVEV (reference sequence). The CDR3 DNA is TGTGCCAGCAGTTTCGGGCCACTCAATGAGCAGTTCTTC. Residues: CASSFGPLNEQFF.

The chain couples TRBV2 to TRBJ1-5, with TRBD1 matching 8 bases. V shed 6 bases, J shed 4 bases, and the junction held 5 bases outside the gene matches. CDR1 and CDR2 (germline): SNHLY, FYNNEI. The CDR3 contains 14 residues. Here the CDR3 DNA reads TGTGCCAGCAGGTTGGGACAGGATAATCAGCCCCAGCATTTT. Translating it yields CASRLGQDNQPQHF.

The chain employs TRBV6-6 and TRBJ2-3; D is perhaps TRBD1 or TRBD2 (5 bases each). Trimming shortened V by 2 bases and J by 6 bases, and 15 bases separated the two germline ends. This CDR3 contains 15 residues. In germline, CDR1 is MNHNY, CDR2 SVGAGI (reference sequence). This CDR3 reads CASSYRDVLGDTQYF. The CDR3 DNA reads TGTGCCAGCAGTTACCGGGACGTCCTGGGGGATACGCAGTATTTT.

CDR3 sequence reads: CASSPGGESETQYF. The CDR3 DNA sequence: TGTGCCAGCAGTCCAGGAGGGGAGTCAGAGACCCAGTACTTC. This chain joins TRBV6-5 and TRBJ2-5; the D gene is possibly TRBD2 (6 bases). The CDR3 contains 14 residues. CDR1 MNHEY and CDR2 SVGAGI come from the germline V gene. V lost 5 bases, J lost 4 bases, and 14 bases lay in between.

V gene TRBV27 combines with J gene TRBJ1-1; a possible D gene is TRBD1 (6 bases). Trimming took 1 base from V and 3 from J, leaving 15 bases between them. The germline V gene has CDR1 MNHEY and CDR2 SMNVEV (reference sequence). There are 16 residues in the CDR3. The CDR3 DNA is TGTGCCAGCAGTTTATTCTTCAGGGGTGGGGACACTGAAGCTTTCTTT. Translating gives CASSLFFRGGDTEAFF.

The V call is TRBV27, the J call TRBJ1-3, with 9 positions matching TRBD1. Germline V gives CDR1 MNHEY, CDR2 SMNVEV (reference sequence). This CDR3 region has 17 residues. The junction had 7 bases not matched to a gene; V was cut back by 2 bases and J by 2 bases. The CDR3 here is CASSLGGQGLTGNTIYF. CDR3 nucleotides: TGTGCCAGCAGTTTAGGTGGACAGGGGCTCACTGGAAACACCATATATTTT.

The chain has TRBV27 and TRBJ1-2, with 9 bases that match TRBD1. The V segment lost 8 bases and the J segment 3 bases; nucleotides outside the gene matches: 10. The CDR3 sequence is 15 residues long. CDR1 is MNHEY and CDR2 is SMNVEV in the germline V gene (reference sequence). The CDR3 DNA follows: TGTGCCAGCGGCATCCCGGGACAGGGTGACTATGGCTACACCTTC. Translation: CASGIPGQGDYGYTF.

The chain links TRBV5-4 to TRBJ2-3, with TRBD2 identical over 9 bases. J gave up 3 bases and V 3 bases, and 8 bases lay outside the gene matches. The germline CDR1 and CDR2 sequences are SGHNT and YYREEE (reference sequence). This CDR3 spans 16 amino acids. CDR3 sequence: CASSSELAGITDTQYF. Here the CDR3 DNA reads TGTGCCAGCAGCTCGGAACTAGCGGGTATTACAGATACGCAGTATTTT.

The J gene is TRBJ1-2, the V gene TRBV11-3; perhaps TRBD1 as D (6 bases). Trimming took 3 bases from V and 5 from J, leaving 13 bases between them. Germline V lookup: CDR1 SGHNT, CDR2 YENEEA. This CDR3 is 14 amino acids long. CDR3 sequence: CASSFGRGQYGYTF. The CDR3 DNA reads TGTGCCAGCAGCTTTGGCAGGGGCCAGTATGGCTACACCTTC.

The CDR3 DNA sequence: TGCGCCAGCAGCCAAACATATAATGAGCAGTTCTTC. This translates into CASSQTYNEQFF. The chain couples TRBV4-1 to TRBJ2-1; unclear D gene. Germline lookup yields CDR1 MGHRA and CDR2 YSYEKL. This CDR3 is 12 amino acids long. The V gene lost 2 bases and the J gene lost 7 bases, with 6 bases spanning the gap.

J is TRBJ1-4 and V is TRBV18; no clear D gene. With 6 bases removed from V and 0 bases from J, the gap between germline ends came to 11 bases. This CDR3 has 15 amino acids. CDR1 is KGHSH and CDR2 is LQKENI in the germline V gene. CDR3 DNA sequence: TGTGCCAGCTCGCCGACGGTTGCAACTAATGAAAAACTGTTTTTT. As protein: CASSPTVATNEKLFF.

J is TRBJ2-2 and V is TRBV4-2, with a weak D call TRBD2 (6 bases). CDR3 size: 15 residues. CDR1 is LGHNA, CDR2 YNFKEQ, per germline. Trimming cost V 4 bases and J 6 bases, with 15 bases left between them. CDR3 residues: CASSPPAGEAGELFF. CDR3 sequence (DNA): TGTGCCAGCAGCCCCCCAGCGGGTGAAGCCGGGGAGCTGTTTTTT.

The chain joins TRBV7-2 to TRBJ2-7; 8 bases fit TRBD2. The CDR3 runs to 14 residues. V shed 5 bases and J 3 bases; nucleotides not matched to a gene: 6. CDR1 and CDR2 (germline): SGHTA, FQGNSA. As DNA, the CDR3 is TGTGCCAGCAGCACGGGACTAGGGGACTACGAGCAGTACTTC. This sequence encodes CASSTGLGDYEQYF.

The chain joins TRBV6-5 to TRBJ2-7; D is unresolved. Trimming removed 2 bases at V and 1 base at J, with 12 bases between. The CDR3 runs to 15 residues. CDR1 and CDR2 (germline): MNHEY, SVGAGI. The CDR3 loop is CASSYGRAGSYEQYF. The DNA of the CDR3 is TGTGCCAGCAGTTACGGTCGAGCCGGATCCTACGAGCAGTACTTC.

The chain links TRBV23-1 to TRBJ2-3; 8 bases line up with TRBD2. TRBV23-1 is annotated as an ORF whose role is uncertain. With 2 bases clipped from V and 4 bases from J, the junction kept 11 bases outside the gene matches. The CDR3 covers 17 residues. Here the CDR3 DNA reads TGCGCCAGCAGTCAACTCCCCCAGCGGGAGTCCGCAGATACGCAGTATTTT. Amino acids: CASSQLPQRESADTQYF.

The gene calls are TRBV6-4 and TRBJ2-3; the D gene is possibly TRBD2 (6 bases). V was cut by 6 bases and J by 1 base, with 14 bases left in between. CDR1 and CDR2 from the germline V gene are MRHNA and SNTAGT. CDR3 length: 15 amino acids. The CDR3 DNA sequence: TGTGCCAGCAGCCCTGGGGCTAGCGGCACAGATACGCAGTATTTT. This gives the protein CASSPGASGTDTQYF.

V is TRBV7-9 and J is TRBJ1-1; the D gene is possibly TRBD1 (5 bases). CDR3 length equals 13 residues. The germline CDR1 and CDR2 sequences are SEHNR and FQNEAQ (reference sequence). The germline V and J ends were trimmed by 5 bases and 1 base, with 8 bases remaining between them. In DNA form, the CDR3 reads TGTGCCAGCAGCCCCACAGGGAACACTGAAGCTTTCTTT. This translates into CASSPTGNTEAFF.

J is TRBJ2-2 and V is TRBV4-3, with D uncertain. V was pared by 0 bases and J by 3 bases, with 8 bases between. This CDR3 is 15 amino acids long. Germline assignment: CDR1 LGHNA and CDR2 YSLEER. The CDR3 region is CASSQDNGHTGELFF. The DNA of the CDR3 is TGCGCCAGCAGCCAAGATAACGGTCACACCGGGGAGCTGTTTTTT.